One sample yielded the 12 T cell receptor beta chains listed below, sequenced in a study of cytomegalovirus exposure and HLA in healthy donors. The study ran its PCR with 60 Vbeta and 13 Jbeta primers. TCRdb's table, derived via immunoSEQ multiplex PCR, lists solely in-frame clones and lacks some. The data hold fewer than 120,000 clones, with 76% observed a single time. The sample consisted of PBMCs. The receptor source for this set is a man under 40 in good health and CMV-seropositive.

This chain uses TRBV18 with TRBJ1-1; 10 bases align to TRBD1. Germline V gives CDR1 KGHSH, CDR2 LQKENI. The CDR3 sequence is 15 residues long. The junction had 5 bases not matched to a gene; V was cut back by 2 bases and J by 5 bases. CDR3 sequence (DNA): TGTGCCAGCTCACCATTCGGACAGGGGGAGACTGAAGCTTTCTTT. This translates into CASSPFGQGETEAFF.

The chain combines TRBV11-2 with TRBJ2-7, with TRBD1 matching 12 bases. Germline CDR1 reads SGHAT; CDR2 reads FQNNGV. This CDR3 is built from 15 residues. J was trimmed by 5 bases and V by 5 bases; bases with no gene match: 7. In nucleotides, the CDR3 is TGTGCCAGCAGCCGCACCGGGACAGGGGGCCACGAGCAGTACTTC. Residues: CASSRTGTGGHEQYF. Full variable domain (outside the CDR3, taken from reference TRBV11-2 and TRBJ2-7): EAGVAQSPRYKIIEKRQSVAFWCNPISGHATLYWYQQILGQGPKLLIQFQNNGVVDDSQLPKDRFSAERLKGVDSTLKIQPAKLEDSAVYLCASSRTGTGGHEQYFGPGTRLTVT.

The chain carries TRBV29-1 and TRBJ1-5, with D perhaps TRBD1 (5 bases). Germline assignment: CDR1 SQVTM and CDR2 ANQGSEA. V lost 4 bases and J lost 3, with 10 bases in between. The CDR3 is 13 amino acids. The CDR3 nucleotides are TGCAGCGTTGTGACAGCATACAATCAGCCCCAGCATTTT. This encodes CSVVTAYNQPQHF.

The V call is TRBV6-1, the J call TRBJ1-1; 7 nucleotides match TRBD1. After removal of 8 bases from V and 7 bases from J, the junction contained 4 bases not matched to a gene. The CDR3 has 11 amino acids. Per the germline V gene, CDR1 is MNHNS and CDR2 is SASEGT. CDR3 nucleotides: TGTGCCAGCCAAAGGGGGCTTGAAGCTTTCTTT. It codes for CASQRGLEAFF.

The chain employs TRBV27 and TRBJ2-7; D may be TRBD1 (6 bases). Germline lookup yields CDR1 MNHEY and CDR2 SMNVEV (reference sequence). Trimming took 5 bases from V and 2 from J, leaving 16 bases between them. This CDR3 region has 15 residues. CDR3 coding DNA: TGTGCCAGCAGTCCGGGACAAGGACTCACCTACGAGCAGTACTTC. This gives the protein CASSPGQGLTYEQYF.

This chain uses TRBV10-3 with TRBJ1-6; 7 bases are shared with TRBD1. The CDR3 is 15 residues long. The germline V gene has CDR1 ENHRY and CDR2 SYGVKD. V lost 6 bases and J lost 9; bases outside the gene matches: 11. CDR3 sequence reads: CAISQEGGASSPLHF. CDR3 nucleotides: TGTGCCATCAGCCAGGAAGGGGGCGCGAGTTCACCCCTCCACTTT.

This clone was recorded once. The CDR3 coding sequence is TGTGCCAGCAGTTACTCGGCCAGTAACTATGGCTACACCTTC. Protein sequence: CASSYSASNYGYTF. The genes are TRBV6-5 and TRBJ1-2; D is uncertain. Trimming took 0 bases from V and 1 from J, leaving 6 bases between them. CDR1 MNHEY and CDR2 SVGAGI come from the germline V gene. The CDR3 is made up of 14 amino acids.

This clone was detected a few times. This chain links TRBV7-9 with TRBJ2-5, with TRBD1 matching over 8 bases. The V segment lost 3 bases and the J segment 4 bases; nucleotides outside the gene matches: 7. The CDR3 spans 15 residues. Germline CDR1 SEHNR, CDR2 FQNEAQ (reference sequence). The CDR3 loop is CASSLSRGQAETQYF. CDR3 nucleotide sequence: TGTGCCAGCAGCTTGAGCAGGGGGCAAGCAGAGACCCAGTACTTC. Full variable domain (rest looked up from reference TRBV7-9 and TRBJ2-5): DTGVSQNPRHKITKRGQNVTFRCDPISEHNRLYWYRQTLGQGPEFLTYFQNEAQLEKSRLLSDRFSAERPKGSFSTLEIQRTEQGDSAMYLCASSLSRGQAETQYFGPGTRLLVL.

This rearrangement joins TRBV4-2 to TRBJ1-4; no reliable D call. This CDR3 comprises 16 residues. V gave up 2 bases and J gave up 0 bases, with 10 bases separating them. Germline V gene data show CDR1 as LGHNA and CDR2 as YNFKEQ. The CDR3 region is CASSQMVSATNEKLFF. The CDR3 coding sequence is TGTGCCAGCAGCCAAATGGTCAGTGCAACTAATGAAAAACTGTTTTTT.

The sample holds a few counts of this clone. The chain's CDR3 is CASSYSRAGGNEQYF. CDR3 in DNA: TGTGCCAGCAGTTACTCCCGGGCAGGGGGAAACGAGCAGTACTTC. The rearrangement uses TRBV6-5 and TRBJ2-7, with 7 bases identical to TRBD1. V lost 0 bases to trimming and J lost 5 bases; unmatched junction nucleotides: 7. The CDR3 spans 15 residues. The V gene's germline CDR1 is MNHEY and CDR2 SVGAGI.

The chain uses TRBV28 and TRBJ2-2, with D tentatively TRBD2 (5 bases). The CDR3 has 15 amino acids. The germline V gene encodes CDR1 MDHEN and CDR2 SYDVKM. Trimming took off 2 bases at V and 0 bases at J, with 7 bases between the two ends. Written as DNA, the CDR3 is TGTGCCAGCAGTTTAGGTAGCGCGAACACCGGGGAGCTGTTTTTT. Residues: CASSLGSANTGELFF. The full variable domain, in which reference TRBV28 and TRBJ2-2 provide the parts outside the CDR3, is DVKVTQSSRYLVKRTGEKVFLECVQDMDHENMFWYRQDPGLGLRLIYFSYDVKMKEKGDIPEGYSVSREKKERFSLILESASTNQTSMYLCASSLGSANTGELFFGEGSRLTVL.

The rearrangement joins TRBV21-1 to TRBJ1-1; no DNA check was done on the table's D call, TRBD1. TRBV21-1 is a pseudogene locus. The CDR3 is made up of 15 amino acids. The CDR3 region is CASSKAPPTDTEAFF. CDR3 DNA: TGTGCCAGCAGCAAGGCACCCCCGACAGACACTGAAGCTTTCTTT.